Listed below are T cell receptor beta chains from one sample, sequenced in a study of blood T cells in healthy people across ages. A single record per CDR3 protein comes from TCRdb applying MiXCR to the 5' RACE reads. This table holds more than 1 million distinct CDR3 sequences, 40% to 50% found once. Sample: blood. These receptors all come from a woman aged 55-69 years in good health. Both conserved end residues are part of each CDR3. The D gene is left open where the match is weak. The size field is filled for only some rows; it gives once, few, many or a size class.

abundance: once
v_gene: TRBV20-1
d_gene: .
j_gene: TRBJ2-3
CDR3nt: TGCAGTGCTAGATTCAGTCGCCCGGGACTCCTCACAGATACGCAGTATTTT
CDR3aa: CSARFSRPGLLTDTQYF

abundance: few
v_gene: TRBV27
d_gene: TRBD1
j_gene: TRBJ1-1
CDR3nt: TGTGCCAGCAGGGACAGGGGAGCCACTGAAGCTTTCTTT
CDR3aa: CASRDRGATEAFF

abundance: few
v_gene: TRBV12-3/TRBV12-4
d_gene: .
j_gene: TRBJ2-3
CDR3nt: TGTGCCAGCAGTTCCTTGGGGGACCGGCCAGATACGCAGTATTTT
CDR3aa: CASSSLGDRPDTQYF

abundance: .
v_gene: TRBV6-2/TRBV6-3
d_gene: .
j_gene: TRBJ2-1
CDR3nt: TGTGCCAGCAGTGAGCCCACGTATGAGCAGTTCTTC
CDR3aa: CASSEPTYEQFF

abundance: few
v_gene: TRBV12-3/TRBV12-4
d_gene: .
j_gene: TRBJ2-1
CDR3nt: TGTGCCAGCAGTTTGCGGCTAGGAGGCTACAATGAGCAGTTCTTC
CDR3aa: CASSLRLGGYNEQFF

abundance: .
v_gene: TRBV12-3/TRBV12-4
d_gene: .
j_gene: TRBJ2-4
CDR3nt: TGTGCCAGCAGTCCCAAAAGTTTGGCCAAAAACATTCAGTACTTC
CDR3aa: CASSPKSLAKNIQYF

abundance: once
v_gene: TRBV11-2
d_gene: .
j_gene: TRBJ2-5
CDR3nt: TGTGCCAGCAGCTTAGGTATTTGGGGCAGGACCCAAGAGACCCAGTACTTC
CDR3aa: CASSLGIWGRTQETQYF

abundance: few
v_gene: TRBV5-1
d_gene: TRBD1
j_gene: TRBJ2-3
CDR3nt: TGCGCCAGCAGAACAGGGGCCGACCGAGATACGCAGTATTTT
CDR3aa: CASRTGADRDTQYF

abundance: .
v_gene: TRBV5-1
d_gene: TRBD1
j_gene: TRBJ2-7
CDR3nt: TGCGCCAGCAGCTTGGTCACCGGGACAGGGGACAACGAGCAGTACTTC
CDR3aa: CASSLVTGTGDNEQYF

abundance: .
v_gene: TRBV7-9
d_gene: .
j_gene: TRBJ2-5
CDR3nt: TGTGCCAGCAGCTCCCGACTGCTACAAGAGACCCAGTACTTC
CDR3aa: CASSSRLLQETQYF

abundance: once
v_gene: TRBV10-3
d_gene: .
j_gene: TRBJ2-7
CDR3nt: TGTGCCATCAGTGATGAGTGGGGCTACGAGCAGTACTTC
CDR3aa: CAISDEWGYEQYF

abundance: .
v_gene: TRBV2
d_gene: TRBD1
j_gene: TRBJ1-2
CDR3nt: TGTGCCAGCAGTGAAACGAGCAGGAGGGGGACAGGGGAAATGTTAGATGGCTACACCTTC
CDR3aa: CASSETSRRGTGEMLDGYTF

abundance: once
v_gene: TRBV6-1
d_gene: TRBD1
j_gene: TRBJ2-1
CDR3nt: TGTGCCAGCAGTGATCCAGGGGGCAATGAGCAGTTCTTC
CDR3aa: CASSDPGGNEQFF

abundance: .
v_gene: TRBV7-2
d_gene: TRBD2
j_gene: TRBJ2-5
CDR3nt: TGTGCCAGCAGCCAGGGGTGGACTAGCGGGAGTGAAGAGACCCAGTACTTC
CDR3aa: CASSQGWTSGSEETQYF

abundance: few
v_gene: TRBV20-1
d_gene: TRBD1
j_gene: TRBJ2-2
CDR3nt: TGCAGTGCAGAACAGGGGGCGAACACCGGGGAGCTGTTTTTT
CDR3aa: CSAEQGANTGELFF

abundance: few
v_gene: TRBV7-9
d_gene: .
j_gene: TRBJ2-3
CDR3nt: TGTGCCAGCAGTCCCCGCGGGGGCGGGACCACAGATACGCAGTATTTT
CDR3aa: CASSPRGGGTTDTQYF

abundance: few
v_gene: TRBV12-3/TRBV12-4
d_gene: .
j_gene: TRBJ2-5
CDR3nt: TGTGCCAGCAGTTTATTTGGGGAAGCCGAGACCCAGTACTTC
CDR3aa: CASSLFGEAETQYF

abundance: few
v_gene: TRBV7-2
d_gene: TRBD1
j_gene: TRBJ2-5
CDR3nt: TGTGCCAGCAGCTCCAGGACAGGGGTGTCGACCCAGTACTTC
CDR3aa: CASSSRTGVSTQYF

abundance: .
v_gene: TRBV7-9
d_gene: .
j_gene: TRBJ1-6
CDR3nt: TGTGCCAGCAGCCCCGTTTCGGTTTCACCCCTCCACTTT
CDR3aa: CASSPVSVSPLHF

abundance: .
v_gene: TRBV7-9
d_gene: TRBD1
j_gene: TRBJ2-3
CDR3nt: TGTGCCAGCAGCTCAAGAGGGACAGCCGCTACAGATACGCAGTATTTT
CDR3aa: CASSSRGTAATDTQYF

abundance: many
v_gene: TRBV27
d_gene: TRBD1
j_gene: TRBJ2-7
CDR3nt: TGTGCCAGCAGCGACAGGGGGGAGCAGTACTTC
CDR3aa: CASSDRGEQYF

abundance: once
v_gene: TRBV6-1
d_gene: TRBD1
j_gene: TRBJ1-3
CDR3nt: TGTGCCAGCAGTGGGACAGGTCCTAGCTCTGGAAACACCATATATTTT
CDR3aa: CASSGTGPSSGNTIYF

abundance: .
v_gene: TRBV9
d_gene: .
j_gene: TRBJ2-3
CDR3nt: TGTGCCAGCAGCGTAGCCCCCATAGATACGCAGTATTTT
CDR3aa: CASSVAPIDTQYF

abundance: .
v_gene: TRBV12-3/TRBV12-4
d_gene: .
j_gene: TRBJ1-5
CDR3nt: TGTGCCAGTAGTGACACGGGACCATATCAGCCCCAGCATTTT
CDR3aa: CASSDTGPYQPQHF

abundance: few
v_gene: TRBV27
d_gene: .
j_gene: TRBJ2-7
CDR3nt: TGTGCCAGCAGTTTCACCGACAGGCGCTACGAGCAGTACTTC
CDR3aa: CASSFTDRRYEQYF

abundance: few
v_gene: TRBV29-1
d_gene: TRBD1
j_gene: TRBJ1-2
CDR3nt: TGCAGCGTTGTGTCGGACAGGGACGGCTACACCTTC
CDR3aa: CSVVSDRDGYTF

abundance: .
v_gene: TRBV10-3
d_gene: TRBD1
j_gene: TRBJ2-7
CDR3nt: TGTGCCATCAGTGTCGATCGGACAGGGTACAATGAGCAGTACTTC
CDR3aa: CAISVDRTGYNEQYF

abundance: .
v_gene: TRBV7-2
d_gene: TRBD1
j_gene: TRBJ2-1
CDR3nt: TGTGCCAGCACCTTAGTGGGTGGCGCAGGGGGCAATGAGCAGTTCTTC
CDR3aa: CASTLVGGAGGNEQFF

abundance: .
v_gene: TRBV7-3
d_gene: TRBD2
j_gene: TRBJ2-1
CDR3nt: TGTGCCAGCAGCTTATTCCCTAGCGGGAGATTGGCCTCCTACAATGAGCAGTTCTTC
CDR3aa: CASSLFPSGRLASYNEQFF

abundance: .
v_gene: TRBV9
d_gene: TRBD2
j_gene: TRBJ2-7
CDR3nt: TGTGCCAGCAGCGGCCGCCTAGCGGGAGAGGACGAGCAGTACTTC
CDR3aa: CASSGRLAGEDEQYF

abundance: few
v_gene: TRBV24-1
d_gene: TRBD2
j_gene: TRBJ2-3
CDR3nt: TGTGCCACCAGTGACTTCAAGCCTAGCGGGAGGACAGATACGCAGTATTTT
CDR3aa: CATSDFKPSGRTDTQYF

abundance: .
v_gene: TRBV14
d_gene: TRBD1
j_gene: TRBJ1-1
CDR3nt: TGTGCCAGCAGCCCCCGGGACAGGGGACTTCAGAACACTGAAGCTTTCTTT
CDR3aa: CASSPRDRGLQNTEAFF

abundance: few
v_gene: TRBV4-2
d_gene: .
j_gene: TRBJ1-2
CDR3nt: TGTGCCAGCAGCCAAGATAGATCGGGTTTGAGCTATGGCTACACCTTC
CDR3aa: CASSQDRSGLSYGYTF

abundance: .
v_gene: TRBV5-1
d_gene: .
j_gene: TRBJ2-7
CDR3nt: TGCGCCAGCAGCTCTAGCGTGGATCCCGTCTACGAGCAGTACTTC
CDR3aa: CASSSSVDPVYEQYF

abundance: .
v_gene: TRBV2
d_gene: .
j_gene: TRBJ2-1
CDR3nt: TGTGCCAGCAATTTGGGTCCGGGAGAGCAGTTCTTC
CDR3aa: CASNLGPGEQFF

abundance: .
v_gene: TRBV9
d_gene: .
j_gene: TRBJ1-1
CDR3nt: TGTGCCAGCAGCGTATACGCGGGAGTCATGAACACTGAAGCTTTCTTT
CDR3aa: CASSVYAGVMNTEAFF